The 12 T cell receptor beta chains given below trace back to one sample, sequenced in a study of Tregs in tolerant kidney transplant recipients. Mixed chimerism was transient after nonmyeloablative marrow transplants from related graft donors. This table comes from immunoSEQ multiplex PCR, and its TCRdb copy is limited to in-frame clones, with some not included. The data show under 6,000 clones, and the top ten clones hold 6.7%. The sample was CD4+ T cells from blood (PBMCs), taken around 14 months after the transplant. The receptors were gathered from a human patient who received a combined kidney and bone marrow transplant. Some T cells may possibly be graft donor cells.

Comments on this clone: The DNA ends 3 residues before the CDR3 does, and the rest of the CDR3 is filled in from the germline J gene. The chain employs TRBV30 and TRBJ1-2; TRBD1 agrees at 8 bases. CDR3 length: 14 residues. Per the germline V gene, CDR1 is GTSNPN and CDR2 is SVGIG (reference sequence). V shed 2 bases, J shed 3 bases, and the junction held 5 bases outside the gene matches. The CDR3 bases that were read are TGTGCCTGGAGTACAGGGGGATTTTACTATGGC. It codes for CAWSTGGFYYG. The full CDR3 is CAWSTGGFYYGYTF. Variable domain in full (rest from reference TRBV30 and TRBJ1-2): SQTIHQWPATLVQPVGSPLSLECTVEGTSNPNLYWYRQAAGRGLQLLFYSVGIGQISSEVPQNLSASRPQDRQFILSSKKLLLSDSGFYLCAWSTGGFYYGYTFGSGTRLTVV.

Regarding this clone: The CDR3 extends 3 residues past the end of the read, so its final part is completed from the germline J gene. The chain combines TRBV7-2 with TRBJ2-1, with TRBD2 matching over 8 bases. The V segment lost 9 bases and the J segment 3 bases; nucleotides outside the gene matches: 10. Germline V gives CDR1 SGHTA, CDR2 FQGNSA. The CDR3 contains 15 residues. The CDR3 reads CASILTGGGYNEQFF. The sequenced CDR3 bases are TGTGCCAGTATATTAACCGGGGGGGGCTACAATGAG.

Measured by frequency, this clone is medium-sized. CDR3 residues: CACKDLDRAYGYTF. The covered CDR3 bases are TGTGCCTGTAAGGACCTAGACAGGGCCTATGGC. The chain couples TRBV19 to TRBJ1-2; the match to TRBD1 covers 7 bases. The CDR3 extends 3 residues past the end of the read, so its final part is completed from the germline J gene. Germline loops: CDR1 LNHDA, CDR2 SQIVND (reference sequence). With 11 bases clipped from V and 4 bases from J, the junction kept 13 bases outside the gene matches. The CDR3 consists of 14 residues.

A word on this clone: The sequenced fragment ends 3 residues before the CDR3 boundary, so the rest is inferred from the germline J gene. V gene TRBV20-1 combines with J gene TRBJ2-7; TRBD1 is a possible D gene (5 bases). The CDR3 sequence is 13 residues long. Trimming took 3 bases from V and 3 from J, leaving 12 bases between them. Germline CDR1 DFQATT, CDR2 SNEGSKA (reference sequence). The CDR3 region is CSARPGKGYEQYF. The covered CDR3 bases are TGCAGTGCTAGGCCAGGGAAAGGCTACGAG.

Note on this clone: The missing CDR3 end, 3 residues past where the read stops, is filled in from the germline J gene. This chain connects TRBV20-1 to TRBJ2-1, with TRBD2 matching over 11 bases. Germline CDR1 DFQATT, CDR2 SNEGSKA (reference sequence). V lost 7 bases and J lost 2; bases outside the gene matches: 10. The CDR3 has 16 amino acids. CDR3 DNA (partial): TGCAGTGTCCTGCCCCGGGGACTAGCGGCCTACAATGAG. This sequence encodes CSVLPRGLAAYNE. The entire CDR3 is CSVLPRGLAAYNEQFF.

Concerning this clone: The read ends 3 residues early relative to the CDR3; the germline J gene fills the gap. The chain carries TRBV28 and TRBJ2-3, with 8 nucleotides matching TRBD1. Trimming took 3 bases from V and 1 from J; bases not matched to a gene: 0. CDR1 and CDR2 (germline): MDHEN, SYDVKM. The CDR3 contains 14 residues. The CDR3 protein is CASSLGQGTDTQYF. The part of the CDR3 DNA that was read is TGTGCCAGCAGTTTGGGACAGGGCACAGATACG.

A word on this clone: Sequencing ends 3 residues short of the CDR3 end; the germline J gene provides the rest. This chain joins TRBV7-6 and TRBJ1-6; the match to TRBD1 covers 7 bases. The CDR3 has 17 residues. Germline values: CDR1 SGHVS, CDR2 FNYEAQ. V lost 3 bases to trimming and J lost 6 bases; unmatched junction nucleotides: 11. The CDR3 spells CASSLRHPGQSNSPLHF. The covered CDR3 bases are TGTGCCAGCAGCTTGCGGCATCCGGGACAGTCTAATTCACCC.

Of note for this clone: The read terminates 3 residues before the CDR3 end, so the remaining end is supplied by the germline J gene. This chain joins TRBV11-3 and TRBJ2-1, with TRBD2 matching over 10 bases. Germline CDR1 and CDR2: SGHNT and YENEEA. V trimming: 2 bases; J trimming: 6 bases; junction bases outside the gene matches: 4. This CDR3 contains 15 residues. This chain's CDR3 is CASSLQGLAANEQFF. The sequenced CDR3 bases are TGTGCCAGCAGCTTACAAGGACTAGCGGCCAATGAG. The full variable domain, rest sourced from reference TRBV11-3 and TRBJ2-1, is EAGVVQSPRYKIIEKKQPVAFWCNPISGHNTLYWYLQNLGQGPELLIRYENEEAVDDSQLPKDRFSAERLKGVDSTLKIQPAELGDSAVYLCASSLQGLAANEQFFGPGTRLTVL.

Partial CDR3 DNA: TGCGCCAGCAGCTCGGGAGGTAGCGGGGATACG. This gives the protein CASSSGGSGDT. The whole CDR3 protein reads CASSSGGSGDTQYF. The J gene is TRBJ2-3, the V gene TRBV5-1; TRBD2 aligns across 7 bases. Coverage ceases 3 residues before the CDR3 finishes, and the germline J gene fills in the end. Looked up from germline, CDR1 is SGHRS and CDR2 is YFSETQ. CDR3 length equals 14 residues. The ends lost 3 bases at V and 6 bases at J; junction bases unmatched: 7.

In the case of this clone: The DNA ends 3 residues before the CDR3 does, and the rest of the CDR3 is filled in from the germline J gene. The chain combines TRBV2 with TRBJ2-1, with 10 bases matching TRBD2. CDR1 and CDR2 (germline): SNHLY, FYNNEI. CDR3 size: 15 residues. After removal of 6 bases from V and 4 bases from J, the junction contained 6 bases not matched to a gene. CDR3 loop: CASSGASGGYNEQFF. The covered CDR3 bases are TGTGCCAGCAGCGGGGCTAGCGGGGGTTACAATGAG.

On this clone itself: The read halts 3 residues ahead of the CDR3 end, with the missing end drawn from the germline J gene. V and J are TRBV4-2 and TRBJ2-1, with TRBD2 matching 13 bases. Germline V gene data show CDR1 as LGHNA and CDR2 as YNFKEQ. There are 20 residues in the CDR3. With 2 bases clipped from V and 2 bases from J, the junction kept 12 bases outside the gene matches. This CDR3 reads CASSQYPGTSGVSAYNEQFF. Partial CDR3 DNA: TGTGCCAGCAGCCAATATCCCGGGACTAGCGGGGTGAGCGCCTACAATGAG.

To note about this clone: The read ends 3 residues shy of where the CDR3 ends; the end is completed using the germline J gene. The J gene is TRBJ2-2, the V gene TRBV20-1; TRBD2 matches at 7 bases. This CDR3 is built from 13 residues. After removal of 5 bases from V and 2 bases from J, the junction contained 2 bases not matched to a gene. Germline CDR1 reads DFQATT; CDR2 reads SNEGSKA (reference sequence). CDR3 in amino acids: CSARDYNTGELFF. The sequenced CDR3 bases are TGCAGTGCTCGGGACTACAACACCGGGGAG.